These 2 T cell receptor beta chains came from one sample sequenced in a study of T-cell reconstitution after alpha-beta-depleted transplantation in children. TCRbeta library construction was performed incorporating unique molecular identifiers. Each CDR3 protein gets one entry after TCRdb re-called the PCR reads with MiXCR. Among 700,000 to 850,000 distinct CDR3 sequences listed, 16% were seen once. The specimen was PBMCs, mostly from graft donor cells, collected 360 days after TCRalphabeta/CD19-depleted stem cell transplant. These receptor sequences come from a male patient under 18 who had a stem cell transplant for acute lymphoblastic leukemia, so the T cells may come from the graft donor.

In this sample, this clonotype turned up a few times. This sequence joins TRBV20-1 and TRBJ2-1; TRBD1 agrees at 9 bases. Losses at the gene ends were 2 bases for V and 9 bases for J; bases not matched to a gene: 17. Germline CDR1 and CDR2: DFQATT and SNEGSKA (reference sequence). This CDR3 is built from 17 residues. This chain's CDR3 is CSARPYWDRDGVGEQFF. DNA of the CDR3: TGCAGTGCTAGACCCTATTGGGACAGGGACGGTGTAGGTGAGCAGTTCTTC.

The chain employs TRBV7-2 and TRBJ2-3; no definite D call. Trimming took 3 bases from V and 6 from J, leaving 10 bases between them. Germline-derived CDR1 and CDR2 are SGHTA and FQGNSA. The CDR3 is made up of 13 amino acids. The CDR3, as DNA: TGTGCCAGCAGCTTTGGGTTAGTCGATACGCAGTATTTT. This codes for CASSFGLVDTQYF.